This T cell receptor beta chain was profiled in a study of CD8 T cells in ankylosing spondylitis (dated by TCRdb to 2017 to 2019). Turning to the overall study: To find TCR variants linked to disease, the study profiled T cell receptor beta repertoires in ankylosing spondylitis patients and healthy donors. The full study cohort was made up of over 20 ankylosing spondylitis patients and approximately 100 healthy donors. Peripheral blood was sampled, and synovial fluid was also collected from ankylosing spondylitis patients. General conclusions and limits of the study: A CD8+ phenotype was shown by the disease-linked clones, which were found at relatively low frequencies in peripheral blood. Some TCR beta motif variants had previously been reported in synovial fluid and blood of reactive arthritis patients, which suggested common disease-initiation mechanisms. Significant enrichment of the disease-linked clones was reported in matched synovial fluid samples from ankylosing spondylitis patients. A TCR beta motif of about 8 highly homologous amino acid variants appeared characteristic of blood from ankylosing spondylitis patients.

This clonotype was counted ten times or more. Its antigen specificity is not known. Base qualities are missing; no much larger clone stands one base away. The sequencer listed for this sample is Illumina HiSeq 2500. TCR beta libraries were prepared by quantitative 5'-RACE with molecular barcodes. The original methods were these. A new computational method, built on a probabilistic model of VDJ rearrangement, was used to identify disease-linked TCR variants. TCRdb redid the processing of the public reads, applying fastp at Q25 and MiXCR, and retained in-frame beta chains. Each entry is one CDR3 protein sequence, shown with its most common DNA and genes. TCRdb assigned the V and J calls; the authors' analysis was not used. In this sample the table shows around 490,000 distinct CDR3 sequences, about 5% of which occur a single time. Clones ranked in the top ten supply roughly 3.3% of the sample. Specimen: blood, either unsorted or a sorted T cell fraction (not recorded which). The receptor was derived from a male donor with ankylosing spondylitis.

For the CDR3, the sequence is CASSSPGGNEQFF. The sequenced DNA is TGTGCCAGCAGTTCTCCAGGGGGGAATGAGCAGTTCTTC. The sequence is built from TRBV6-5 and TRBJ2-1, and TRBD1 may be the D gene, going by 7 matching bases. V loses 4 bases, J loses 7 bases, and the germline ends lie 11 bases apart. There are 13 amino acids in the CDR3, from cysteine to phenylalanine inclusive. Of all the DNA, just the CDR3 is kept, 39 bases in frame from base 1. CDR1 and CDR2 (MNHEY, SVGAGI) derive from the germline V gene.